These 11 T cell receptor beta chains came from one sample sequenced in a study of T cells in Graves' hyperthyroidism and ophthalmopathy. TCR beta CDR3 regions were amplified from RNA. Carried out on the TCR CDR3, a first-round RT-PCR used the HTBI primer set. One entry per CDR3 protein, called by TCRdb with MiXCR from the multiplex PCR reads. Among hundreds of thousands of distinct CDR3 sequences listed, 24% were seen once. Sequencing used blood. Every receptor here comes from a woman in her thirties with Graves' ophthalmopathy.

This clonotype was detected many times. The chain employs TRBV28 and TRBJ1-1; the match to TRBD1 covers 10 bases. The V and J ends lost 6 bases and 0 bases, in that order; junction bases with no gene match: 4. The CDR3 has 15 amino acids. Germline loops: CDR1 MDHEN, CDR2 SYDVKM. The CDR3 sequence is CASRLDRGLNTEAFF. DNA of the CDR3: TGTGCCAGCAGATTGGACAGGGGGTTGAACACTGAAGCTTTCTTT.

This clonotype was seen only once. V is TRBV6-1 and J is TRBJ2-2; no clear D. Trimming took 6 bases from V and 5 from J, leaving 7 bases between them. The germline V gene has CDR1 MNHNS and CDR2 SASEGT. The CDR3 contains 12 residues. CDR3 nucleotides: TGTGCCAGCAGGGCGAGAACCGGGGAGCTGTTTTTT. Protein product: CASRARTGELFF.

This chain connects TRBV5-1 to TRBJ2-7; no definite D call. The V end lost 0 bases, the J end lost 0 bases, and 10 bases lay between the germline ends. CDR1 SGHRS and CDR2 YFSETQ come from the germline V gene. This CDR3 is built from 15 residues. The CDR3 coding sequence is TGCGCCAGCAGCTTGGCCTACGGTAACTCCTACGAGCAGTACTTC. Protein: CASSLAYGNSYEQYF.

This clonotype showed up many times. This chain joins TRBV6-5 and TRBJ1-2, with a weak D call TRBD1 (5 bases). With 7 bases removed from V and 5 bases from J, the gap between germline ends came to 14 bases. Germline V lookup: CDR1 MNHEY, CDR2 SVGAGI. This CDR3 comprises 13 residues. The CDR3 DNA follows: TGTGCCAGCACAGGGACGTTCGTGTATGGCTACACCTTC. It translates to CASTGTFVYGYTF.

This clonotype was detected many times. The V gene is TRBV14, the J gene TRBJ2-7; perhaps TRBD2 as D (5 bases). The CDR3 is made up of 15 amino acids. Trimming left V 0 bases short and J 0 bases short, with 9 bases between. Germline V gives CDR1 SGHDN, CDR2 FVKESK. The CDR3 DNA sequence: TGTGCCAGCAGCCAAGAACCGGGAAGCTCCTACGAGCAGTACTTC. This codes for CASSQEPGSSYEQYF.

This clonotype was counted ten times or more. V gene TRBV2 combines with J gene TRBJ1-5; D is unclear. The V end was cut by 4 bases, the J end by 0 bases, with 10 bases between. The CDR3 extends over 15 amino acids. CDR1 and CDR2 (germline): SNHLY, FYNNEI. In DNA, the CDR3 is TGTGCCAGCAGTGTGCAGCGACATAGCAATCAGCCCCAGCATTTT. Translation: CASSVQRHSNQPQHF. Drawing the rest from reference TRBV2 and TRBJ1-5, the complete variable domain is EPEVTQTPSHQVTQMGQEVILRCVPISNHLYFYWYRQILGQKVEFLVSFYNNEISEKSEIFDDQFSVERPDGSNFTLKIRSTKLEDSAMYFCASSVQRHSNQPQHFGDGTRLSIL.

This clonotype was observed many times. The chain joins TRBV20-1 to TRBJ1-2; 9 positions match TRBD1. With 0 bases clipped from V and 3 bases from J, the junction kept 11 bases outside the gene matches. CDR1 is DFQATT and CDR2 is SNEGSKA in the germline V gene (reference sequence). This CDR3 has 17 amino acids. CDR3 coding DNA: TGCAGTGCTAGAGATCCCCCGGGACAGGGTTGGGACTATGGCTACACCTTC. Its translation: CSARDPPGQGWDYGYTF.

In this sample, this clonotype turned up many times. V and J are TRBV6-2 or TRBV6-3 and TRBJ1-1; D unclear. The CDR3 is made up of 15 amino acids. Trimming took off 2 bases at V and 4 bases at J, with 14 bases between the two ends. Germline CDR1 MNHEY, CDR2 SVGEGT. The DNA of the CDR3 is TGTGCCAGCAGTTACCTGGGAGGCATGACCACTGAAGCTTTCTTT. Its translation is CASSYLGGMTTEAFF.

This clonotype was observed a handful of times. This rearrangement joins TRBV11-2 to TRBJ2-2; perhaps TRBD2 as D (5 bases). Trimming removed 1 base from V and 6 bases from J, with 18 bases in between. The CDR3 covers 17 residues. Per germline, CDR1 SGHAT and CDR2 FQNNGV. This CDR3 is CASSLVGGLGTAGELFF. In nucleotides, the CDR3 is TGTGCCAGCAGCTTAGTTGGCGGGCTAGGCACGGCCGGGGAGCTGTTTTTT.

This clonotype was found many times. J is TRBJ1-1 and V is TRBV25-1; D is undetermined. With 2 bases removed from V and 1 base from J, the gap between germline ends came to 5 bases. Germline V gives CDR1 MGHDK, CDR2 SYGVNS. The CDR3 is 13 residues long. CDR3: CASSEPGNTEAFF. As DNA, the CDR3 is TGTGCCAGCAGTGAACCCGGGAACACTGAAGCTTTCTTT.

The chain joins TRBV12-5 to TRBJ2-5; TRBD2 matches at 7 bases. J gave up 0 bases and V 4 bases, and 11 bases lay outside the gene matches. This CDR3 region has 17 residues. Per the germline V gene, CDR1 is LGHNT and CDR2 is FRNRAP. The CDR3 nucleotides are TGTGCTAGTGGTTCCTCCCAATGGGGACTATACCAAGAGACCCAGTACTTC. Its protein product is CASGSSQWGLYQETQYF.